Sequencing of this T cell receptor (beta chain) was carried out in a study of cytomegalovirus exposure and HLA in healthy donors. The primer mix had 60 Vbeta and 13 Jbeta primers. The method was immunoSEQ multiplex PCR; TCRdb's version includes in-frame clones alone and lacks a portion of them. This repertoire includes roughly 200,000 clones. With respect to this clone: Its specificity is not known.

Study observations and caveats: A classifier reportedly called cytomegalovirus status with high sensitivity and specificity.

Material: PBMCs. The sequence was collected from a girl between 2 and 10 years old in good health and CMV-seropositive.

DNA of the CDR3: TGTGCCAGCAGCTTTAAGTTTGTGGGAGACAATGAGCAGTTCTTC. Its protein product is CASSFKFVGDNEQFF. The chain combines TRBV11-3 with TRBJ2-1; TRBD2 might be the D (5 bases). Germline V gene data show CDR1 as SGHNT and CDR2 as YENEEA. The ends were cut back, 3 bases at V and 5 bases at J, with 14 bases in the middle. The CDR3 sequence is 15 residues long. The variable domain in full, with the rest retrieved from reference TRBV11-3 and TRBJ2-1, is EAGVVQSPRYKIIEKKQPVAFWCNPISGHNTLYWYLQNLGQGPELLIRYENEEAVDDSQLPKDRFSAERLKGVDSTLKIQPAELGDSAVYLCASSFKFVGDNEQFFGPGTRLTVL.